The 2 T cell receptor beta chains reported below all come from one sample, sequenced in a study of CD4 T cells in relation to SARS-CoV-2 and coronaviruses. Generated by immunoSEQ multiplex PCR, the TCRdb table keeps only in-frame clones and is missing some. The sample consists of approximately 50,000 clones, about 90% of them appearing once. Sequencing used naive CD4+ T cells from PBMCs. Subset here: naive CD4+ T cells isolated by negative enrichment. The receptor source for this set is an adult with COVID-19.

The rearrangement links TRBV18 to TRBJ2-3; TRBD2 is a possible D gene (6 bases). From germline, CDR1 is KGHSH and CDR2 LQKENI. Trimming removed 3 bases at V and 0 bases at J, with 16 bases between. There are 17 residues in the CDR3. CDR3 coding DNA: TGTGCCAGCTCACCGGCAGAGCGGGTAATTAGCACAGATACGCAGTATTTT. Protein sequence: CASSPAERVISTDTQYF. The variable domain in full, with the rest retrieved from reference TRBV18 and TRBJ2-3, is NAGVMQNPRHLVRRRGQEARLRCSPMKGHSHVYWYRQLPEEGLKFMVYLQKENIIDESGMPKERFSAEFPKEGPSILRIQQVVRGDSAAYFCASSPAERVISTDTQYFGPGTRLTVL.

The CDR3 region has the DNA TGTGCCACCAATCGACCAGGGAACTTTAACAGGGTTAAGTTAGGCAATGAGCAGTTCTTC. This gives the protein CATNRPGNFNRVKLGNEQFF. The J gene is TRBJ2-1, the V gene TRBV24-1; D is possibly TRBD1 (6 bases). The CDR3 is 20 amino acids. V was clipped by 8 bases and J by 6 bases, with 34 bases between them. Germline CDR1 and CDR2: KGHDR and SFDVKD.